These 17 T cell receptor beta chains came from one sample sequenced in a study of spatial heterogeneity in lung cancer (dated by TCRdb to between 2018 and 2021). What the authors observed across the whole study: The tumor nonsynonymous mutation count correlated with the number of expanded alpha and beta TCRs within the tumor.

The time point label, as the study defines it: sample taken at primary tumor resection. Their antigens remain unidentified. The library was generated by 5' RACE. Sequencing used a NextSeq 500. Clones were called with MiXCR by TCRdb after fastp trimmed the public reads at Q25, and only in-frame beta chains were retained. One record per CDR3 amino acid sequence lists the most common genes and DNA. This sample holds 15,000 to 20,000 distinct CDR3 sequences; about 6.3% were observed only once. The ten largest clones add up to approximately 6.8% of the sample. The sample was lung tumor tissue, taken at surgery. These receptors were taken from a male donor with early-stage non-small cell lung cancer.

This clonotype was detected ten times or more. A library made for alpha chains picked up this beta chain off target, so its size means little. The chain recombines TRBV28 with TRBJ1-5; tentatively, D is TRBD1 (6 bases). The V gene's germline CDR1 is MDHEN and CDR2 SYDVKM. V shed 6 bases and J shed 1 base, with 16 bases lying between them. There are 16 residues in the CDR3. The CDR3 region has the DNA TGTGCCAGCAGCATTCAGGGGAGAATGAGCAATCAGCCCCAGCATTTT. Translating gives CASSIQGRMSNQPQHF.

There are many counts of this clonotype. This beta chain is off target for a library built for alpha chains, so its abundance means little. The chain couples TRBV5-1 to TRBJ2-5; D unresolved. This CDR3 spans 11 amino acids. The V gene lost 2 bases and the J gene lost 1 base, with 0 bases spanning the gap. The germline V gene encodes CDR1 SGHRS and CDR2 YFSETQ. The CDR3 nucleotides are TGCGCCAGCAGCTTCCAAGAGACCCAGTACTTC. This encodes CASSFQETQYF.

At least ten counts were recorded for this clonotype. In a library made to pick up alpha chains, this beta chain is a stray read with a size that means little. The chain carries TRBV18 and TRBJ2-5; D could derive from TRBD1 or TRBD2 (5 bases each). Trimming took 2 bases from V and 1 from J, leaving 14 bases between them. CDR3 length: 16 amino acids. Germline V gene data show CDR1 as KGHSH and CDR2 as LQKENI. CDR3 amino acids: CASSPFGAFLQETQYF. Written as DNA, the CDR3 is TGTGCCAGCTCACCATTCGGGGCCTTTCTCCAAGAGACCCAGTACTTC. Full variable domain (outside the CDR3, taken from reference TRBV18 and TRBJ2-5): NAGVMQNPRHLVRRRGQEARLRCSPMKGHSHVYWYRQLPEEGLKFMVYLQKENIIDESGMPKERFSAEFPKEGPSILRIQQVVRGDSAAYFCASSPFGAFLQETQYFGPGTRLLVL.

This clonotype has a count of ten or more. The library was built for alpha chains, so this beta chain is an off-target read and its size means little. V and J are TRBV7-2 and TRBJ1-2; no reliable D call. CDR3 length: 15 amino acids. Germline V CDR1 and CDR2: SGHTA, FQGNSA. Trimming removed 7 bases at V and 0 bases at J, with 15 bases between. DNA for the CDR3: TGTGCCAGCACCTCACAGCAGATATCTAACTATGGCTACACCTTC. Translating it yields CASTSQQISNYGYTF. Based on the CDR3 plus reference TRBV7-2 and TRBJ1-2, the full variable domain is GAGVSQSPSNKVTEKGKDVELRCDPISGHTALYWYRQSLGQGLEFLIYFQGNSAPDKSGLPSDRFSAERTGGSVSTLTIQRTQQEDSAVYLCASTSQQISNYGYTFGSGTRLTVV.

This clonotype was picked up many times. A library made for alpha chains picked up this beta chain off target, so its size means little. This rearrangement joins TRBV6-5 to TRBJ2-7; no clear D. CDR1 and CDR2 from the germline V gene are MNHEY and SVGAGI. This CDR3 spans 13 amino acids. V lost 5 bases, J lost 3 bases, and 11 bases lay in between. CDR3 coding DNA: TGTGCCAGCAGTCGACATGCAAACTACGAGCAGTACTTC. Encoded protein: CASSRHANYEQYF.

This clonotype showed up many times. This beta chain represents an off-target read in a library built for alpha chains; its size is of limited meaning. This sequence joins TRBV4-2 and TRBJ1-2; 9 positions agree with TRBD1. The V segment lost 4 bases and the J segment 7 bases; nucleotides outside the gene matches: 4. This CDR3 has 13 residues. CDR1 is LGHNA and CDR2 is YNFKEQ in the germline V gene. The CDR3: CASSRTGEVGYTF. In DNA, the CDR3 is TGTGCCAGCAGCCGGACAGGGGAGGTTGGCTACACCTTC.

This clonotype was found many times. This beta chain represents an off-target read in a library built for alpha chains; its size is of limited meaning. This chain joins TRBV18 and TRBJ2-3, with TRBD2 as a possible D gene (6 bases). V lost 3 bases and J lost 0, with 13 bases in between. Germline CDR1 is KGHSH and CDR2 is LQKENI. CDR3 length: 16 amino acids. The CDR3 DNA reads TGTGCCAGCTCACCGGGGGGAGGAGGAAGCACAGATACGCAGTATTTT. Amino acids: CASSPGGGGSTDTQYF.

This clonotype has a handful of counts. This beta chain is an off-target read within a library intended for alpha chains, so its frequency means little. The V call is TRBV5-1, the J call TRBJ2-5; tentatively, D is TRBD1 (6 bases). The CDR3 contains 15 residues. Germline V gene lookup returns CDR1 SGHRS and CDR2 YFSETQ. Deletions cut 0 bases from V and 5 bases from J, with 14 bases between. The CDR3 here is CASSLDGGQRETQYF. CDR3 bases: TGCGCCAGCAGCTTGGACGGTGGACAGAGGGAGACCCAGTACTTC.

Sample share makes this clonotype medium-sized (0.01 to 0.1%). The library was prepared for alpha chains; this beta chain is a stray read, so its frequency means little. The chain employs TRBV4-1 and TRBJ2-7; 9 bases are shared with TRBD1. Germline V gene lookup returns CDR1 MGHRA and CDR2 YSYEKL. V was clipped by 4 bases and J by 4 bases; unmatched bases: 8. The CDR3 length is 15 residues. CDR3 sequence (DNA): TGCGCCAGCAGCCGAGCACAGGGGGCTGGGTACGAGCAGTACTTC. It specifies CASSRAQGAGYEQYF.

This clonotype was recorded many times. This beta chain is a stray sequence in a library constructed for alpha chains; its clone size is not meaningful. The V and J genes are TRBV3-1 and TRBJ2-5; TRBD2 agrees at 8 bases. V lost 2 bases and J lost 5; bases outside the gene matches: 4. This CDR3 comprises 14 residues. Germline V gene sequence: CDR1 LGHDT, CDR2 YNNKEL (reference sequence). Here the CDR3 reads CASSQSGSGETQYF. In nucleotides, the CDR3 is TGTGCCAGCAGCCAAAGCGGGAGCGGGGAGACCCAGTACTTC.

This clonotype was picked up many times. A library made for alpha chains picked up this beta chain off target, so its size means little. The J gene is TRBJ2-1, the V gene TRBV6-5, with TRBD2 matching 11 bases. Germline CDR1 and CDR2: MNHEY and SVGAGI. The CDR3 is 15 amino acids. With 6 bases clipped from V and 4 bases from J, the junction kept 5 bases outside the gene matches. CDR3 nucleotide sequence: TGTGCCAGCAGGGAAGGGACTAGCGGTTACAATGAGCAGTTCTTC. The encoded protein is CASREGTSGYNEQFF.

A remark on this clonotype: This may come from a read error, since a much larger clone is one base off. For a library built for alpha chains, this beta chain is a stray read; little rests on its size. The CDR3 region is CCARSPDGGHEQYF. The CDR3 DNA sequence: TGCTGTGCTAGATCACCGGACGGGGGCCACGAGCAGTACTTC. The rearrangement joins TRBV20-1 to TRBJ2-7; perhaps D is TRBD1 or TRBD2 (6 bases each). This CDR3 has 14 amino acids. CDR1 is DFQATT, CDR2 SNEGSKA, per germline (reference sequence).

The table lists this clonotype with many counts. Being off target in a library aimed at alpha chains, this beta chain has a size of little meaning. This sequence joins TRBV12-3 or TRBV12-4 and TRBJ2-2, with 10 bases fitting TRBD2. The CDR3 covers 16 residues. V lost 5 bases and J lost 1; bases outside the gene matches: 4. This CDR3 reads CASSPLAGGNTGELFF. As DNA, the CDR3 is TGTGCCAGCAGTCCCTTAGCGGGGGGGAACACCGGGGAGCTGTTTTTT.

This clonotype was counted many times. The library was prepared for alpha chains; this beta chain is a stray read, so its frequency means little. In DNA form, the CDR3 reads TGCGCCAGCAGCCAAGTCAGGGGCGCCAGGACCACTGAAGCTTTCTTT. Protein sequence: CASSQVRGARTTEAFF. V gene TRBV4-1 combines with J gene TRBJ1-1; D may be TRBD1 (6 bases). This CDR3 contains 16 residues. With 1 base removed from V and 4 bases from J, the gap between germline ends came to 16 bases. CDR1 is MGHRA and CDR2 is YSYEKL in the germline V gene.

This clonotype was counted ten times or more. Little can be read into the size of this beta chain, an off-target read in a library designed for alpha chains. The chain couples TRBV4-1 to TRBJ2-2, with 7 bases lining up with TRBD1. The CDR3 contains 16 residues. J gave up 7 bases and V 3 bases, and 11 bases lay outside the gene matches. CDR1 MGHRA and CDR2 YSYEKL come from the germline V gene. The CDR3 DNA is TGCGCCAGCAGCCACGACAGGGTTAAGCCTGGCGGGGAGCTGTTTTTT. It encodes CASSHDRVKPGGELFF.

This clonotype was seen ten or more times. A library made for alpha chains picked up this beta chain off target, so its size means little. V gene TRBV29-1 combines with J gene TRBJ2-3; the D is unclear. The V gene lost 7 bases and the J gene lost 0 bases, with 11 bases spanning the gap. CDR1 SQVTM and CDR2 ANQGSEA come from the germline V gene. This CDR3 is built from 13 residues. The CDR3 region has the DNA TGCAGCGCCGGTCTGGGCAGCACAGATACGCAGTATTTT. It encodes CSAGLGSTDTQYF.

On this clonotype: This beta chain slipped into a library made for alpha chains as a stray read, so its size is not meaningful. The gene calls are TRBV28 and TRBJ1-4; a weak D match, TRBD1 (5 bases). This CDR3 has 14 residues. Trimming removed 5 bases at V and 6 bases at J, with 13 bases between. Germline-derived CDR1 and CDR2 are MDHEN and SYDVKM. CDR3 in amino acids: CASSGTSGHEKLFF. CDR3 DNA sequence: TGTGCCAGCAGTGGGACCAGCGGGCATGAAAAACTGTTTTTT.